Shown below are 31 T cell receptor beta chains from a single sample sequenced in a study of blood T cell repertoires in COVID-19. The repertoire was sequenced with immunoSEQ multiplex PCR; TCRdb's copy has only in-frame clones and lacks some. The table records roughly 230,000 clones, about 85% of them present only once. Sequenced input: peripheral blood. Receptors were obtained from a man aged 40-55 years with acute or convalescent COVID-19.

The chain uses TRBV5-1 and TRBJ1-2; unclear D gene. The CDR3 consists of 13 residues. The ends were cut back, 4 bases at V and 5 bases at J, with 12 bases in the middle. Per the germline V gene, CDR1 is SGHRS and CDR2 is YFSETQ. CDR3 DNA sequence: TGCGCCAGCAGCCCGGCAGCGTCTTATGGCTACACCTTC. This sequence encodes CASSPAASYGYTF.

CDR3 loop: CASWEGRSYNSPLHF. The DNA of the CDR3 is TGTGCCAGCTGGGAGGGACGCTCCTATAATTCACCCCTCCACTTT. This sequence joins TRBV2 and TRBJ1-6; a weak D match, TRBD1 (5 bases). The CDR3 is 15 residues long. Looked up from germline, CDR1 is SNHLY and CDR2 is FYNNEI. V lost 8 bases and J lost 0, with 11 bases in between.

V usage is TRBV12-3 or TRBV12-4 and J usage is TRBJ1-1; perhaps TRBD1 as D (5 bases). Trimming pared 2 bases from V and 4 bases from J, leaving 8 bases between. The CDR3 totals 13 residues. CDR3 sequence: CASSLQGSTEAFF. The CDR3 DNA reads TGTGCCAGCAGTTTACAGGGATCCACTGAAGCTTTCTTT.

The V call is TRBV19, the J call TRBJ1-2; maybe TRBD1 (6 bases). V was pared by 5 bases and J by 4 bases, with 11 bases between. This CDR3 is built from 13 residues. Germline V gives CDR1 LNHDA, CDR2 SQIVND (reference sequence). The CDR3 region is CASSFRGSYGYTF. CDR3 nucleotides: TGTGCCAGTAGTTTCAGGGGCAGCTATGGCTACACCTTC.

This clone was detected only a few times. Written as DNA, the CDR3 is TGTGCCAGCAGTTACTCGCGGGAGGACCCTAACTATGGCTACACCTTC. Protein sequence: CASSYSREDPNYGYTF. J is TRBJ1-2 and V is TRBV6-6; no clear D. V shed 0 bases and J shed 0 bases, with 11 bases lying between them. The germline V gene encodes CDR1 MNHNY and CDR2 SVGAGI (reference sequence). The CDR3 loop spans 16 amino acids.

The genes are TRBV7-9 and TRBJ1-6; D is perhaps TRBD1 (6 bases). The CDR3 has 12 residues. Trimming cost V 3 bases and J 12 bases, with 9 bases left between them. Germline V lookup: CDR1 SEHNR, CDR2 FQNEAQ (reference sequence). The CDR3 region has the DNA TGTGCCAGCAGCTTGGGGGCCAAACCCCTCCACTTT. Its translation is CASSLGAKPLHF.

The chain uses TRBV5-1 and TRBJ2-1; D unresolved. Germline V CDR1 and CDR2: SGHRS, YFSETQ. The CDR3 runs to 13 residues. Trimming removed 4 bases from V and 7 bases from J, with 12 bases in between. The CDR3 DNA reads TGCGCCAGCAGCATGGATGGCAGGAATGAGCAGTTCTTC. It encodes CASSMDGRNEQFF.

CDR3 bases: TGTGCCAGCAGCTTGGTGCACAGGGGGGAAGGTGAGCAGTTCTTC. Residues: CASSLVHRGEGEQFF. The gene calls are TRBV5-4 and TRBJ2-1, with 8 bases that match TRBD1. This CDR3 spans 15 amino acids. Germline CDR1 SGHNT, CDR2 YYREEE (reference sequence). V shed 0 bases and J 9 bases; nucleotides not matched to a gene: 8.

The chain combines TRBV6-1 with TRBJ1-6; D might be TRBD1 (5 bases). Germline-derived CDR1 and CDR2 are MNHNS and SASEGT. The CDR3 covers 15 residues. V lost 3 bases and J 5 bases, leaving 11 bases between the germline ends. CDR3 amino acids: CASSDHRGDNSPLHF. CDR3 DNA sequence: TGTGCCAGCAGTGACCACCGGGGGGATAATTCACCCCTCCACTTT.

The V gene is TRBV7-2, the J gene TRBJ1-2; TRBD1 matches 7 bases. After removal of 5 bases from V and 8 bases from J, the junction contained 8 bases not matched to a gene. CDR3 size: 13 residues. The germline CDR1 and CDR2 sequences are SGHTA and FQGNSA. CDR3 loop: CASSAVTGEGYTF. The CDR3 DNA is TGTGCCAGCAGCGCAGTTACAGGGGAAGGCTACACCTTC.

The chain employs TRBV6-5 and TRBJ1-4; a weak D match, TRBD1 (6 bases). Germline lookup yields CDR1 MNHEY and CDR2 SVGAGI. Trimming pared 6 bases from V and 7 bases from J, leaving 6 bases between. The CDR3 covers 11 residues. CDR3 protein: CASRDSEKLFF. CDR3 sequence (DNA): TGTGCCAGCAGGGACAGTGAAAAACTGTTTTTT.

The rearrangement joins TRBV19 to TRBJ1-1; tentative D call: TRBD1 (5 bases). CDR1 LNHDA and CDR2 SQIVND come from the germline V gene (reference sequence). The CDR3 loop spans 16 amino acids. Trimming left V 5 bases short and J 1 base short, with 17 bases between. This CDR3 is CASSPPRGRGNTEAFF. CDR3 bases: TGTGCCAGTAGTCCCCCCCGGGGGAGGGGGAACACTGAAGCTTTCTTT.

This clone was seen once. The chain uses TRBV9 and TRBJ2-2; the match to TRBD2 covers 8 bases. Germline CDR1 reads SGDLS; CDR2 reads YYNGEE. Trimming removed 0 bases from V and 7 bases from J; junction bases left unmatched: 8. This CDR3 region has 16 residues. This CDR3 reads CASSVDGGALNGELFF. In DNA form, the CDR3 reads TGTGCCAGCAGCGTAGACGGGGGGGCTCTTAACGGGGAGCTGTTTTTT.

For the CDR3, the DNA is TGCGCCAGCGCGCAGGGTTCCCAAGAGACCCAGTACTTC. Amino acids: CASAQGSQETQYF. The V call is TRBV5-1, the J call TRBJ2-5, with TRBD1 as a possible D gene (5 bases). With 7 bases removed from V and 1 base from J, the gap between germline ends came to 11 bases. In germline, CDR1 is SGHRS, CDR2 YFSETQ. CDR3 length: 13 amino acids.

The chain couples TRBV10-3 to TRBJ1-5; D unresolved. Germline V gene lookup returns CDR1 ENHRY and CDR2 SYGVKD. The CDR3 is made up of 13 amino acids. V lost 0 bases and J 5 bases, leaving 5 bases between the germline ends. The CDR3 DNA is TGTGCCATCAGTGAGTCGGGCGATCAGCCCCAGCATTTT. It specifies CAISESGDQPQHF.

For the CDR3, the DNA is TGTGCCATCCAACAGGGTAGAGGCACCGGGGAGCTGTTTTTT. Its translation: CAIQQGRGTGELFF. The rearrangement joins TRBV10-3 to TRBJ2-2; D might be TRBD1 (6 bases). The germline CDR1 and CDR2 sequences are ENHRY and SYGVKD. This CDR3 has 14 residues. V was trimmed by 8 bases and J by 4 bases, leaving 14 bases between them.

This rearrangement joins TRBV5-1 to TRBJ2-7, with 7 bases fitting TRBD1. With 0 bases clipped from V and 2 bases from J, the junction kept 8 bases outside the gene matches. The CDR3 totals 16 residues. Per germline, CDR1 SGHRS and CDR2 YFSETQ. The CDR3 coding sequence is TGCGCCAGCAGCTTGGCAACAGGGGCATCCCCCTACGAGCAGTACTTC. Translation: CASSLATGASPYEQYF.

The rearrangement joins TRBV7-8 to TRBJ1-5, with unresolved D. This CDR3 region has 13 residues. Trimming removed 6 bases at V and 2 bases at J, with 8 bases between. Looked up from germline, CDR1 is SGHVS and CDR2 is FQNEAQ. The CDR3 sequence is CASREWGNQPQHF. The DNA for the CDR3 is TGTGCCAGCAGGGAGTGGGGCAATCAGCCCCAGCATTTT.

The CDR3 nucleotides read TGCGCCAGCAGGGTAGACGGGAACTATGGCTACACCTTC. Translation: CASRVDGNYGYTF. The chain links TRBV5-1 to TRBJ1-2; D is uncertain. The CDR3 covers 13 residues. Germline CDR1 and CDR2: SGHRS and YFSETQ. Trimming took off 5 bases at V and 2 bases at J, with 10 bases between the two ends.

The chain is built from TRBV5-6 and TRBJ1-1; D unresolved. There are 14 residues in the CDR3. V lost 4 bases and J 3 bases, leaving 13 bases between the germline ends. CDR1 and CDR2 (germline): SGHDT, YYEEEE. The CDR3 sequence: CASSPHPGDTEAFF. Written as DNA, the CDR3 is TGTGCCAGCAGCCCGCACCCCGGGGACACTGAAGCTTTCTTT.

The gene calls are TRBV27 and TRBJ2-3; 15 positions match TRBD2. V was clipped by 7 bases and J by 8 bases; unmatched bases: 7. The CDR3 is 15 amino acids. Germline V lookup: CDR1 MNHEY, CDR2 SMNVEV (reference sequence). The CDR3 bases are TGTGCCAGCATGGGACTAGCGGGGGGATTGGCTACGCAGTATTTT. This gives the protein CASMGLAGGLATQYF.

The chain uses TRBV5-1 and TRBJ1-6, with 11 bases fitting TRBD1. J was trimmed by 8 bases and V by 2 bases; bases with no gene match: 3. Germline CDR1 is SGHRS and CDR2 is YFSETQ. The length of the CDR3 is 15 residues. CDR3 amino acids: CASSLWGQGDSPLHF. As DNA, the CDR3 is TGCGCCAGCAGCTTATGGGGACAGGGGGATTCACCCCTCCACTTT. Using reference TRBV5-1 and TRBJ1-6 for the parts outside the CDR3, the full variable domain is KAGVTQTPRYLIKTRGQQVTLSCSPISGHRSVSWYQQTPGQGLQFLFEYFSETQRNKGNFPGRFSGRQFSNSRSEMNVSTLELGDSALYLCASSLWGQGDSPLHFGNGTRLTVT.

The chain uses TRBV27 and TRBJ1-1; TRBD1 matches at 10 bases. J gave up 6 bases and V 5 bases, and 9 bases lay outside the gene matches. This CDR3 region has 15 residues. Germline values: CDR1 MNHEY, CDR2 SMNVEV (reference sequence). The DNA of the CDR3 is TGTGCCAGCAGTCTCAAGACAGGGGGCTGGGCTGAAGCTTTCTTT. Its translation: CASSLKTGGWAEAFF.

The chain carries TRBV5-1 and TRBJ1-2; maybe TRBD1 (6 bases). There are 14 residues in the CDR3. Trimming stripped 4 bases from V and 3 bases from J, with 13 bases between. Looked up from germline, CDR1 is SGHRS and CDR2 is YFSETQ. The CDR3 reads CASSAAQGHYGYTF. CDR3 coding DNA: TGCGCCAGCAGCGCGGCCCAGGGGCACTATGGCTACACCTTC.

The chain has TRBV7-8 and TRBJ1-2; D possibly corresponds to TRBD1 (5 bases). Germline V gives CDR1 SGHVS, CDR2 FQNEAQ. This CDR3 has 13 amino acids. V was clipped by 5 bases and J by 3 bases, with 10 bases between them. CDR3 in amino acids: CASSGGGYYGYTF. In nucleotides, the CDR3 is TGTGCCAGCAGCGGGGGGGGTTACTATGGCTACACCTTC.

The genes are TRBV5-1 and TRBJ1-1; D might be TRBD1 (6 bases). Germline values: CDR1 SGHRS, CDR2 YFSETQ. The CDR3 is 15 residues long. The germline V and J ends were trimmed by 5 bases and 2 bases, with 16 bases remaining between them. The chain's CDR3 is CASRQRPDSNTEAFF. DNA of the CDR3: TGCGCCAGCAGACAACGACCGGACAGTAACACTGAAGCTTTCTTT.

This chain connects TRBV7-2 to TRBJ1-2, with no clear D. Germline V lookup: CDR1 SGHTA, CDR2 FQGNSA. The CDR3 runs to 14 residues. V lost 1 base to trimming and J lost 2 bases, with 8 bases between them. The DNA for the CDR3 is TGTGCCAGCAGCTTAGAGGCAGGCAACTATGGCTACACCTTC. This encodes CASSLEAGNYGYTF.

This chain links TRBV16 with TRBJ1-1; D call uncertain. This CDR3 comprises 14 residues. CDR1 KGHSY and CDR2 FQNENV come from the germline V gene. Deletions cut 2 bases from V and 4 bases from J, with 11 bases between. The CDR3 region is CASSQVWALTEAFF. The CDR3 DNA is TGTGCCAGCAGCCAAGTGTGGGCTCTCACTGAAGCTTTCTTT.

The rearrangement links TRBV5-1 to TRBJ1-2, with D possibly matching TRBD1 (5 bases). The germline CDR1 and CDR2 sequences are SGHRS and YFSETQ. This CDR3 has 16 amino acids. Trimming took off 4 bases at V and 5 bases at J, with 21 bases between the two ends. The CDR3 sequence: CASSASGADPGYGYTF. In DNA, the CDR3 is TGCGCCAGCAGCGCCTCGGGAGCGGACCCAGGGTATGGCTACACCTTC.

The chain combines TRBV27 with TRBJ2-7, with D possibly matching TRBD1 (6 bases). Germline assignment: CDR1 MNHEY and CDR2 SMNVEV (reference sequence). CDR3 length equals 15 residues. The V end was cut by 0 bases, the J end by 0 bases, with 9 bases between. The CDR3 DNA reads as TGTGCCAGCAGTTTATCTACAGGGCCCTCCTACGAGCAGTACTTC. Its protein product is CASSLSTGPSYEQYF.

V gene TRBV5-1 combines with J gene TRBJ1-2; 9 bases are a match to TRBD1. The trim removed 4 bases at V and 0 bases at J, leaving 4 bases unmatched. The CDR3 runs 15 residues. CDR1 and CDR2 (germline): SGHRS, YFSETQ. Written as DNA, the CDR3 is TGCGCCAGCAGCGCCACAGGGGGCTCTAACTATGGCTACACCTTC. Amino acid sequence: CASSATGGSNYGYTF. Full variable domain (outside the CDR3, taken from reference TRBV5-1 and TRBJ1-2): KAGVTQTPRYLIKTRGQQVTLSCSPISGHRSVSWYQQTPGQGLQFLFEYFSETQRNKGNFPGRFSGRQFSNSRSEMNVSTLELGDSALYLCASSATGGSNYGYTFGSGTRLTVV.